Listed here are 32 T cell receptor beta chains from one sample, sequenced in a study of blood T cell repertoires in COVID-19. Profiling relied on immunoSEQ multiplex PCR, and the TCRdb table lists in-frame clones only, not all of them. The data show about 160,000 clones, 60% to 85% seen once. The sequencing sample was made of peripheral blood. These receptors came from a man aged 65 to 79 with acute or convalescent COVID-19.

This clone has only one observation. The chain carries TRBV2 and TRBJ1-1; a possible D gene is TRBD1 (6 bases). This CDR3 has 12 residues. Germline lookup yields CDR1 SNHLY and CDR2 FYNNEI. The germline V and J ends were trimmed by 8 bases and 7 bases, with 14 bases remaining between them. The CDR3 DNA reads TGTGCCAGCGGTTGGGGGCAGGGTGAAGCTTTCTTT. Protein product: CASGWGQGEAFF.

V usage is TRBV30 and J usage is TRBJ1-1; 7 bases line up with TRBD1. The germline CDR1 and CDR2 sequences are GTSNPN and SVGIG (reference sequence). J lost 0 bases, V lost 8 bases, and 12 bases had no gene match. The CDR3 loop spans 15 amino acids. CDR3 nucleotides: TGTGCCCTCCGATCCGGTGACAGGGTGAACACTGAAGCTTTCTTT. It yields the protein CALRSGDRVNTEAFF.

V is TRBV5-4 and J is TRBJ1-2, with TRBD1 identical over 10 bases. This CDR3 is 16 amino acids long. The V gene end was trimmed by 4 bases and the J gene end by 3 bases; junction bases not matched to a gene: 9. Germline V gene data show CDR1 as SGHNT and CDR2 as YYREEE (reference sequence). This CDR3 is CASSLGGDRGDYGYTF. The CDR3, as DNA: TGTGCCAGCAGCCTCGGGGGGGACAGGGGCGACTATGGCTACACCTTC. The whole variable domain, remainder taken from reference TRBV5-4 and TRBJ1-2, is ETGVTQSPTHLIKTRGQQVTLRCSSQSGHNTVSWYQQALGQGPQFIFQYYREEENGRGNFPPRFSGLQFPNYSSELNVNALELDDSALYLCASSLGGDRGDYGYTFGSGTRLTVV.

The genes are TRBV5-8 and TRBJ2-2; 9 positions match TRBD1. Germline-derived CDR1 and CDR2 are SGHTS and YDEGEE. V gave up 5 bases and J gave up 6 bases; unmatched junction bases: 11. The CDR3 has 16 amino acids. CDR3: CASRKPGQGLPGELFF. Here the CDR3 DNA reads TGTGCCAGCAGGAAGCCGGGACAGGGTTTACCCGGGGAGCTGTTTTTT.

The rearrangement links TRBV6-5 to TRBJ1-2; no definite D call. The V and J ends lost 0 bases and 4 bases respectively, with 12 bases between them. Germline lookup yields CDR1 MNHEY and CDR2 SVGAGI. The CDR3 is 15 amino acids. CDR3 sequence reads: CASSYSIVQSYGYTF. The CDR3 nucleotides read TGTGCCAGCAGTTACTCGATCGTACAGAGCTATGGCTACACCTTC.

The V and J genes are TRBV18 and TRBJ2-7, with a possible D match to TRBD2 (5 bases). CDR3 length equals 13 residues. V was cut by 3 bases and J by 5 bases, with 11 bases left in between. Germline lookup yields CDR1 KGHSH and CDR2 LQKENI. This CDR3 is CASSPRGGDEQYF. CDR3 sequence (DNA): TGTGCCAGCTCACCCCGGGGTGGGGACGAGCAGTACTTC.

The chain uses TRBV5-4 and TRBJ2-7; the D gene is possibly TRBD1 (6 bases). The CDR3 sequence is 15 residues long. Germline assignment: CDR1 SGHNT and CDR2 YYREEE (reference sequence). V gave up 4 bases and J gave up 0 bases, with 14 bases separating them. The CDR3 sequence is CASSPPGASSYEQYF. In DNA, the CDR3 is TGTGCCAGCAGCCCGCCAGGGGCTTCCTCCTACGAGCAGTACTTC.

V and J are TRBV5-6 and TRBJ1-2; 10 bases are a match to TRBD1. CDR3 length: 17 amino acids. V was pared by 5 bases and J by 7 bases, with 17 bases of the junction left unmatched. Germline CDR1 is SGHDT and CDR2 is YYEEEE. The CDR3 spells CASSLRVLDRGSVGYTF. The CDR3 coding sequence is TGTGCCAGCAGTCTCAGGGTTTTGGACAGGGGGTCGGTTGGCTACACCTTC.

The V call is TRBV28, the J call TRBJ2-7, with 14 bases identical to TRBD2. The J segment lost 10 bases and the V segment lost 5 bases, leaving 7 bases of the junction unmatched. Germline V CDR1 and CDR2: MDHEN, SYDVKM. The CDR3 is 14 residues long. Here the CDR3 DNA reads TGTGCCAGCAGTGCGGGACTAGCGGGAGATAAACAGTACTTC. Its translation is CASSAGLAGDKQYF.

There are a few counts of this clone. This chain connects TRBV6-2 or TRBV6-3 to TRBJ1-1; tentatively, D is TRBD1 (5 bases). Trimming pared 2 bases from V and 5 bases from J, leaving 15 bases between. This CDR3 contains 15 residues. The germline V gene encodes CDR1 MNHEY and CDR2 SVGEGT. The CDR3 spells CASSYGGQGSTEAFF. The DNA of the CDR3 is TGTGCCAGCAGTTACGGAGGGCAGGGCTCAACTGAAGCTTTCTTT.

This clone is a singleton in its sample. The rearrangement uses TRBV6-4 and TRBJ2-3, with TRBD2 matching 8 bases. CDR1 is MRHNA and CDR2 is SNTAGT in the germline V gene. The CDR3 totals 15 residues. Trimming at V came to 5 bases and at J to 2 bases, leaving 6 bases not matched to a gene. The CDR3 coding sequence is TGTGCCAGCAGTATTGCGGGAGGTTACACAGATACGCAGTATTTT. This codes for CASSIAGGYTDTQYF.

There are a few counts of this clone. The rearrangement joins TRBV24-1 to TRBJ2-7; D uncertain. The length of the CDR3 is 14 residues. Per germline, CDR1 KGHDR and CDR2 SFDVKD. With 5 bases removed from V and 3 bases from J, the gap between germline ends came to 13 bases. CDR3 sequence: CATSVFGAFYEQYF. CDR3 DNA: TGTGCCACCAGTGTGTTTGGAGCCTTCTACGAGCAGTACTTC.

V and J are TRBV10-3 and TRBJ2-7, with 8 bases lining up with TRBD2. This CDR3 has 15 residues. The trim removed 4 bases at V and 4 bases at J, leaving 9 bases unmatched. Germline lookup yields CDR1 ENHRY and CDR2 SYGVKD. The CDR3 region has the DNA TGTGCCATCAGTGCACGGGGGGGCTGGACTTACGAGCAGTACTTC. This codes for CAISARGGWTYEQYF.

The CDR3 region is CASSPSSPSGGTDTQYF. The CDR3 bases are TGTGCCAGCAGCCCCTCAAGCCCTAGCGGGGGCACAGATACGCAGTATTTT. The chain couples TRBV16 to TRBJ2-3; 9 bases fit TRBD2. V shed 4 bases and J 1 base; nucleotides not matched to a gene: 9. This CDR3 has 17 amino acids. Germline V gene data show CDR1 as KGHSY and CDR2 as FQNENV.

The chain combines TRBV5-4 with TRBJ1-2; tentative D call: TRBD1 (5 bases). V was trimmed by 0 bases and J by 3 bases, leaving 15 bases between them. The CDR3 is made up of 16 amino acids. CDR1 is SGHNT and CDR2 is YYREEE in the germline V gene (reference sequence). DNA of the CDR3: TGTGCCAGCAGCTTGGGCGGGGGGGAGAGAGACTATGGCTACACCTTC. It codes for CASSLGGGERDYGYTF.

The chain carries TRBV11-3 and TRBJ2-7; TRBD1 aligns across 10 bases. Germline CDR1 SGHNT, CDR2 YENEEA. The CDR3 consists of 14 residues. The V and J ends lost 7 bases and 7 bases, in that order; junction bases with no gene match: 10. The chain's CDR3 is CASTVEGQGSEQYF. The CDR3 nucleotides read TGTGCCAGCACCGTAGAGGGACAGGGGAGTGAGCAGTACTTC.

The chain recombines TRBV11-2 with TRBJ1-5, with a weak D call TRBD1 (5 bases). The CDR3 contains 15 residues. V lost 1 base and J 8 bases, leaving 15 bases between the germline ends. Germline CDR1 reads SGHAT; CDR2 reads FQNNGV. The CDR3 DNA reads TGTGCCAGCAGCTTAGGAGTCGGGGGAATGGAGCCCCAGCATTTT. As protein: CASSLGVGGMEPQHF.

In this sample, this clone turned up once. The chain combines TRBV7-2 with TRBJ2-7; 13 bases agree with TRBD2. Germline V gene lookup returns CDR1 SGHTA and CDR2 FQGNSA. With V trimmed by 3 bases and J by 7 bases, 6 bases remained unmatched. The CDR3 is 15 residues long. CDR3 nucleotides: TGTGCCAGCAGCTTTAGGGGACTAGCGGGGAGTGAGCAGTACTTC. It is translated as CASSFRGLAGSEQYF.

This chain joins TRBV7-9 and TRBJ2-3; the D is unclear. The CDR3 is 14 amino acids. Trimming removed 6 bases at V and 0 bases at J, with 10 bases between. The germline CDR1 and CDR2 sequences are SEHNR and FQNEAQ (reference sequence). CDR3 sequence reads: CASSSSVSTDTQYF. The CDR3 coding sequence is TGTGCCAGCAGTTCCAGCGTTAGCACAGATACGCAGTATTTT. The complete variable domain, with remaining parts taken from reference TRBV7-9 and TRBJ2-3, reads DTGVSQNPRHKITKRGQNVTFRCDPISEHNRLYWYRQTLGQGPEFLTYFQNEAQLEKSRLLSDRFSAERPKGSFSTLEIQRTEQGDSAMYLCASSSSVSTDTQYFGPGTRLTVL.

The CDR3 loop is CASSGLIQASSYNSPLHF. The CDR3 DNA reads as TGTGCCAGCAGTGGACTGATACAGGCGAGCTCCTATAATTCACCCCTCCACTTT. This chain links TRBV6-1 with TRBJ1-6; D might be TRBD1 (5 bases). This CDR3 region has 18 residues. The germline CDR1 and CDR2 sequences are MNHNS and SASEGT. The V end lost 4 bases, the J end lost 0 bases, and 16 bases lay between the germline ends.

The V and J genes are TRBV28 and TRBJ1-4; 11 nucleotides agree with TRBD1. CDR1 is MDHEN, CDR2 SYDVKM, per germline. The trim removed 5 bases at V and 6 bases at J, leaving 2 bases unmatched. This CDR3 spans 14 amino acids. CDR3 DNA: TGTGCCAGCAGTCGGACAGGGGGCGATGAAAAACTGTTTTTT. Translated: CASSRTGGDEKLFF.

CDR3 bases: TGTGCCAGCAGCAGACAGGGCGGAGAATCACCCCTCCACTTT. Translation gives CASSRQGGESPLHF. The rearrangement joins TRBV3-1 (or the pseudogene TRBV3-2) to TRBJ1-6, with 7 bases identical to TRBD1. The germline gives CDR1 LGHDT, CDR2 YNNKEL (reference sequence). The V gene end was trimmed by 5 bases and the J gene end by 10 bases; junction bases not matched to a gene: 8. The CDR3 is 14 residues long.

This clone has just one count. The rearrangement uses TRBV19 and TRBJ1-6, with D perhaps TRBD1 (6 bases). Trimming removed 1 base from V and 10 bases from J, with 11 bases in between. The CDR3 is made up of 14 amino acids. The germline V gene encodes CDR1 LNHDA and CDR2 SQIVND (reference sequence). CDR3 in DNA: TGTGCCAGTAGTATAGCAGGGGTAGGGTCACCCCTCCACTTT. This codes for CASSIAGVGSPLHF.

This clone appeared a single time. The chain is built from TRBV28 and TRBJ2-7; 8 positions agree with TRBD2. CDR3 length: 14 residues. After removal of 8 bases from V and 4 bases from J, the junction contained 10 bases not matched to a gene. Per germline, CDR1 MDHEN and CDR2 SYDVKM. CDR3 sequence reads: CASSLGGGTYEQYF. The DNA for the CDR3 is TGTGCCAGCTCCCTGGGCGGGGGGACGTACGAGCAGTACTTC.

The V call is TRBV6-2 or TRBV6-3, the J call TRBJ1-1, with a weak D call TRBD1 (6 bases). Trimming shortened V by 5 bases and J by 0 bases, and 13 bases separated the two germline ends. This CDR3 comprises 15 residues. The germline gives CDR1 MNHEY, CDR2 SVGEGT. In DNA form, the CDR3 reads TGTGCCAGCAGTGCGACAGGTTTCTTGAACACTGAAGCTTTCTTT. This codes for CASSATGFLNTEAFF.

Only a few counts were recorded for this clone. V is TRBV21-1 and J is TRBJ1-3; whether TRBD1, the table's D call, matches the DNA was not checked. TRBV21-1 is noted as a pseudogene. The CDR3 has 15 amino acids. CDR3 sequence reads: CASNLQGAKGNTIYF. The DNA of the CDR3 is TGTGCCAGCAACCTACAGGGGGCAAAGGGAAACACCATATATTTT.

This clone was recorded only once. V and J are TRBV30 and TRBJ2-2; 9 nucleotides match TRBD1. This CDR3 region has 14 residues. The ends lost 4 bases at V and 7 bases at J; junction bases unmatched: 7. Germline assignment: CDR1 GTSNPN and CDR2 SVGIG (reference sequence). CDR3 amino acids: CAWKTGGEVGELFF. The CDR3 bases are TGTGCCTGGAAAACAGGGGGCGAAGTCGGGGAGCTGTTTTTT.

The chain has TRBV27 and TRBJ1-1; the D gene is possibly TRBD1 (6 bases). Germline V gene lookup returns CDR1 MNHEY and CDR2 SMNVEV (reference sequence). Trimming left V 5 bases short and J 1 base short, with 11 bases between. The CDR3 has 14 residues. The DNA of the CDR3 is TGTGCCAGCAGTACCTTACAGGGGAACACTGAAGCTTTCTTT. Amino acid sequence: CASSTLQGNTEAFF.

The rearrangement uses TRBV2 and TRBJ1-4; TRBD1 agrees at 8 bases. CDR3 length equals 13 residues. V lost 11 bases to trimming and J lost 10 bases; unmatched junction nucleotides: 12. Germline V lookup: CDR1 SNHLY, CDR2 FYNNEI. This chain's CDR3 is CAGRDRPEGKLFF. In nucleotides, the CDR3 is TGTGCCGGTAGGGACAGGCCCGAGGGAAAACTGTTTTTT. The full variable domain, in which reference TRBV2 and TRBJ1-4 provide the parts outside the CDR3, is EPEVTQTPSHQVTQMGQEVILRCVPISNHLYFYWYRQILGQKVEFLVSFYNNEISEKSEIFDDQFSVERPDGSNFTLKIRSTKLEDSAMYFCAGRDRPEGKLFFGSGTQLSVL.

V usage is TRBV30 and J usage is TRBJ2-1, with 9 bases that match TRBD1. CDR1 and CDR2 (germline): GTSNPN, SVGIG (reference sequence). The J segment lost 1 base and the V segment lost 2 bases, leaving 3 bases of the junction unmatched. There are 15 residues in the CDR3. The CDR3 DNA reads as TGTGCCTGGAGTTCCGGGACAGGGTCCTACAATGAGCAGTTCTTC. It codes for CAWSSGTGSYNEQFF.

The CDR3: CASSPRLVSSYNEQFF. In DNA form, the CDR3 reads TGTGCCAGTAGTCCACGACTGGTAAGCTCCTACAATGAGCAGTTCTTC. The chain joins TRBV19 to TRBJ2-1; no firm D call. The CDR3 covers 16 residues. Germline CDR1 reads LNHDA; CDR2 reads SQIVND (reference sequence). V shed 5 bases and J shed 0 bases, with 14 bases lying between them. The complete variable domain, with remaining parts taken from reference TRBV19 and TRBJ2-1, reads DGGITQSPKYLFRKEGQNVTLSCEQNLNHDAMYWYRQDPGQGLRLIYYSQIVNDFQKGDIAEGYSVSREKKESFPLTVTSAQKNPTAFYLCASSPRLVSSYNEQFFGPGTRLTVL.

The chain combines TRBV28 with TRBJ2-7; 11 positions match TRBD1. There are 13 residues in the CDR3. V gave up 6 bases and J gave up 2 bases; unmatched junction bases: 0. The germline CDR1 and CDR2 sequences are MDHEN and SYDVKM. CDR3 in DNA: TGTGCCAGCAGGGGACAGGGGGCCTACGAGCAGTACTTC. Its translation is CASRGQGAYEQYF.